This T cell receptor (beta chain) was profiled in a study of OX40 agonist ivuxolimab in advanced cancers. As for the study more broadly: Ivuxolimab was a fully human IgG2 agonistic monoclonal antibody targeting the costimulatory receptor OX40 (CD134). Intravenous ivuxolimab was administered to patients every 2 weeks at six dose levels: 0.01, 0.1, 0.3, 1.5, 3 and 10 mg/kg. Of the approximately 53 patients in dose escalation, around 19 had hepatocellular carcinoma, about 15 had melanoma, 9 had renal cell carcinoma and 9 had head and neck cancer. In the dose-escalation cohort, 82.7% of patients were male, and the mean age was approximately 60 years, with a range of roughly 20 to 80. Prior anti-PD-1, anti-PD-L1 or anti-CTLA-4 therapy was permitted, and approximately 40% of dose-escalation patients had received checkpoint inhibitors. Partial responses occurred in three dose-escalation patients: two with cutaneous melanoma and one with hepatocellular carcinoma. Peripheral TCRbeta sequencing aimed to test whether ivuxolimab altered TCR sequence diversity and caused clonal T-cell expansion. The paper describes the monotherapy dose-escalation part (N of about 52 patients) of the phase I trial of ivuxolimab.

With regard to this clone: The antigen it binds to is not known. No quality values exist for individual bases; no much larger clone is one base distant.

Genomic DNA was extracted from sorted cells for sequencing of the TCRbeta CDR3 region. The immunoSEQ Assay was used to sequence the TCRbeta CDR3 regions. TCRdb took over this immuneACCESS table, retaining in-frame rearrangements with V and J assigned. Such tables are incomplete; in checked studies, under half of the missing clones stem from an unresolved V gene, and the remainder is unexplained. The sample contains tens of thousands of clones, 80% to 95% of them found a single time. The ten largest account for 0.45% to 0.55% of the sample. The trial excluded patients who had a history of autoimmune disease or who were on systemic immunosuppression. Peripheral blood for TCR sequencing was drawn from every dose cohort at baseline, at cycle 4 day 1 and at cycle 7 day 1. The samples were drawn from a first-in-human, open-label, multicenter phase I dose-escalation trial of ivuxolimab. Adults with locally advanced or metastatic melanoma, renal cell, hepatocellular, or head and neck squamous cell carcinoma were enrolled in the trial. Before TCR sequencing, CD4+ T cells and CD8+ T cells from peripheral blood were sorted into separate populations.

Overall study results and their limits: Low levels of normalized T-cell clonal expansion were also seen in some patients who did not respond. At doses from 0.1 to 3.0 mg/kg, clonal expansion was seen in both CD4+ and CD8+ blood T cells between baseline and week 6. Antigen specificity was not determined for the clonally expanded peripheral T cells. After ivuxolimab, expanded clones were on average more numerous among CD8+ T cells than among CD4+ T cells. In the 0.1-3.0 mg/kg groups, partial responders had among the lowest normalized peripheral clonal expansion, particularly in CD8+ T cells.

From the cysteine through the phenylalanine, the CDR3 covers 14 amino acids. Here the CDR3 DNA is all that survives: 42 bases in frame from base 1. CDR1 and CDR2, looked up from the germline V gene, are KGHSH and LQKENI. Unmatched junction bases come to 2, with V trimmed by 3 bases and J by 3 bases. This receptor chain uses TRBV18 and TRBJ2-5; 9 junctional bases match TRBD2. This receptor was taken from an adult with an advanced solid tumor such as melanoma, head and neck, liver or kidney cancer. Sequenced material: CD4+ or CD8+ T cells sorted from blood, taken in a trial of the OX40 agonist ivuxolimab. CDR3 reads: CASSPRLAEETQYF. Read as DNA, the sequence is TGTGCCAGCTCACCTCGACTAGCGGAAGAGACCCAGTACTTC.